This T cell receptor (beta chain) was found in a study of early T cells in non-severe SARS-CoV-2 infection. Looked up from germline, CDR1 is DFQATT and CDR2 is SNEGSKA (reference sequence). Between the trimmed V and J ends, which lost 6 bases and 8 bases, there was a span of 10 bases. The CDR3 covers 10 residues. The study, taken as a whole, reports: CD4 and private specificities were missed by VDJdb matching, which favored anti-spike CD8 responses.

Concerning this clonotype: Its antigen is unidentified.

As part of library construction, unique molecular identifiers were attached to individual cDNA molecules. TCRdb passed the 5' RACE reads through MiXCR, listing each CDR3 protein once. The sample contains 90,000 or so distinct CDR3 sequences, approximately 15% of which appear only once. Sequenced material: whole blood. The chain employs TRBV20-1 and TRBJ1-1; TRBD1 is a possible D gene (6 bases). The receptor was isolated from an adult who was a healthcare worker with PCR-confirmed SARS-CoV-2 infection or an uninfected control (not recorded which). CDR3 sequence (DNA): TGCAGTGCCCGGGACATCGAAGCTTTCTTT. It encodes CSARDIEAFF.